The 27 T cell receptor beta chains presented below share a single source sample, sequenced in a study of cytomegalovirus exposure and HLA in healthy donors. The PCR was carried out with 60 Vbeta primers and 13 Jbeta primers. Sequenced by immunoSEQ multiplex PCR; TCRdb stores in-frame clones only, minus some. Here the sample spans 150,000 or so clones, nearly 70% being singletons. The material sequenced was PBMCs. The receptors originated from a man aged 25 to 45 in good health and CMV-seropositive.

V usage is TRBV4-1 and J usage is TRBJ2-1; D uncertain. Per the germline V gene, CDR1 is MGHRA and CDR2 is YSYEKL. V shed 0 bases and J shed 13 bases, with 13 bases lying between them. The CDR3 runs 13 residues. CDR3 coding DNA: TGCGCCAGCAGCCAAGATGATACCACACCTCAGTTCTTC. Translation gives CASSQDDTTPQFF.

The chain combines TRBV4-2 with TRBJ2-7; 12 bases map to TRBD2. This CDR3 spans 17 amino acids. The J segment lost 1 base and the V segment lost 0 bases, leaving 4 bases of the junction unmatched. CDR1 is LGHNA, CDR2 YNFKEQ, per germline. This CDR3 reads CASSQETSGRLSYEQYF. The CDR3 DNA follows: TGTGCCAGCAGCCAAGAGACTAGCGGGAGATTGTCCTACGAGCAGTACTTC.

CDR3 coding DNA: TGTGCCAGCTCACCGGGACAGGGTCCCCACGAGCAGTACTTC. It specifies CASSPGQGPHEQYF. V usage is TRBV18 and J usage is TRBJ2-7; 9 nucleotides match TRBD1. This CDR3 comprises 14 residues. The germline V gene encodes CDR1 KGHSH and CDR2 LQKENI. The J segment lost 5 bases and the V segment lost 3 bases, leaving 5 bases of the junction unmatched.

The rearrangement links TRBV11-1 to TRBJ2-7; TRBD1 might be the D (6 bases). V was trimmed by 0 bases and J by 4 bases, leaving 10 bases between them. Germline V CDR1 and CDR2: SGHAT, FQDESV (reference sequence). The CDR3 extends over 14 amino acids. The CDR3 DNA sequence: TGTGCCAGCAGCTTAGCAGGGGGTGCTTACGAGCAGTACTTC. This encodes CASSLAGGAYEQYF.

V usage is TRBV7-8 and J usage is TRBJ1-1; 7 bases are shared with TRBD1. V lost 2 bases to trimming and J lost 8 bases; unmatched junction nucleotides: 2. Germline CDR1 is SGHVS and CDR2 is FQNEAQ. CDR3 size: 12 residues. CDR3 loop: CASSLKGQEAFF. The DNA for the CDR3 is TGTGCCAGCAGCTTAAAGGGACAGGAAGCTTTCTTT.

The J gene is TRBJ2-7, the V gene TRBV5-1, with 7 bases aligning to TRBD2. Trimming removed 0 bases from V and 4 bases from J; junction bases left unmatched: 16. The CDR3 loop spans 18 amino acids. Germline values: CDR1 SGHRS, CDR2 YFSETQ. The CDR3 here is CASSLVAGGTILGYEQYF. Written as DNA, the CDR3 is TGCGCCAGCAGCTTGGTGGCCGGAGGGACTATTTTGGGATACGAGCAGTACTTC.

The J gene is TRBJ1-2, the V gene TRBV2; TRBD1 matches 9 bases. Germline V CDR1 and CDR2: SNHLY, FYNNEI. V was pared by 6 bases and J by 5 bases, with 7 bases of the junction left unmatched. There are 14 residues in the CDR3. The CDR3 reads CASSYNGQGYGYTF. The DNA for the CDR3 is TGTGCCAGCAGCTATAATGGACAGGGGTATGGCTACACCTTC.

This clone was counted a single time. The junction and the germline gene differ at one end; a read error may be behind it. The chain has TRBV5-1 and TRBJ2-2; 9 nucleotides agree with TRBD2. The CDR3 spans 17 residues. CDR1 and CDR2 (germline): SGHRS, YFSETQ. The CDR3 spells CASSFFSGSMNAGELFF. The CDR3 DNA is TGCGCCAGCAGCTTTTTTAGCGGGAGCATGAACGCCGGGGAGCTGTTTTTT.

This rearrangement joins TRBV19 to TRBJ2-2; D might be TRBD2 (5 bases). The CDR3 consists of 17 residues. CDR1 is LNHDA and CDR2 is SQIVND in the germline V gene (reference sequence). The V end was cut by 4 bases, the J end by 6 bases, with 21 bases between. The CDR3: CASSRRLANAGPGELFF. The CDR3 region has the DNA TGTGCCAGTAGTAGGCGGTTGGCTAACGCGGGCCCCGGGGAGCTGTTTTTT.

The chain recombines TRBV30 with TRBJ2-2; D possibly corresponds to TRBD2 (5 bases). The CDR3 contains 11 residues. Germline loops: CDR1 GTSNPN, CDR2 SVGIG (reference sequence). For the CDR3, the DNA is TGTGCAACAACTAGAACCGGGGAGCTGTTTTTT. Its protein product is CATTRTGELFF.

V gene TRBV6-5 combines with J gene TRBJ2-7; TRBD1 might be the D (6 bases). This CDR3 contains 12 residues. CDR1 MNHEY and CDR2 SVGAGI come from the germline V gene. V shed 5 bases and J shed 9 bases, with 14 bases lying between them. CDR3 sequence reads: CASSVYQGTQYF. CDR3 DNA: TGTGCCAGCAGTGTTTATCAGGGGACGCAGTACTTC.

This clone was counted between two and nine times. The chain couples TRBV9 to TRBJ2-1; 7 bases fit TRBD1. V trimming: 0 bases; J trimming: 4 bases; junction bases outside the gene matches: 4. The CDR3 is 15 amino acids. Germline values: CDR1 SGDLS, CDR2 YYNGEE. The CDR3 is CASSVGGTVYNEQFF. For the CDR3, the DNA is TGTGCCAGCAGCGTAGGAGGGACAGTTTACAATGAGCAGTTCTTC. Full variable domain (outside the CDR3, taken from reference TRBV9 and TRBJ2-1): DSGVTQTPKHLITATGQRVTLRCSPRSGDLSVYWYQQSLDQGLQFLIQYYNGEERAKGNILERFSAQQFPDLHSELNLSSLELGDSALYFCASSVGGTVYNEQFFGPGTRLTVL.

The chain carries TRBV7-6 and TRBJ2-5; 12 nucleotides agree with TRBD2. The DNA matches TRBJ2-7 better at its end, which makes the J call doubtful. Germline CDR1 reads SGHVS; CDR2 reads FNYEAQ. This CDR3 has 17 amino acids. For the CDR3, the DNA is TGTGCCAGCAGCTTATTGGCCGGGACTAGCGGGTCCTACGAGCAGTACTTC. Protein product: CASSLLAGTSGSYEQYF.

This clone occurred a few times. The rearrangement joins TRBV29-1 to TRBJ1-1; TRBD1 matches at 7 bases. V lost 4 bases, J lost 4 bases, and 9 bases stayed unmatched. The CDR3 loop spans 14 amino acids. The germline CDR1 and CDR2 sequences are SQVTM and ANQGSEA. CDR3 sequence (DNA): TGCAGCGTTGTAACAGGGGATTGGAGCACTGAAGCTTTCTTT. Its protein product is CSVVTGDWSTEAFF.

The V and J genes are TRBV2 and TRBJ2-5; D perhaps matches TRBD2 (6 bases). CDR1 and CDR2 (germline): SNHLY, FYNNEI. This CDR3 spans 15 amino acids. Trimming removed 10 bases at V and 1 base at J, with 19 bases between. CDR3 in amino acids: CATSRGSSVQETQYF. DNA of the CDR3: TGTGCCACCTCCCGTGGTTCTAGCGTCCAAGAGACCCAGTACTTC.

This chain links TRBV7-2 with TRBJ2-5, with a possible D match to TRBD1 (5 bases). The germline V gene encodes CDR1 SGHTA and CDR2 FQGNSA. CDR3 length: 14 amino acids. V lost 4 bases to trimming and J lost 5 bases, with 14 bases between them. The CDR3 spells CASSSRVLGETQYF. The CDR3 coding sequence is TGTGCCAGCAGCTCCAGGGTTTTGGGGGAGACCCAGTACTTC. The variable domain in full, completed from reference TRBV7-2 and TRBJ2-5, reads GAGVSQSPSNKVTEKGKDVELRCDPISGHTALYWYRQSLGQGLEFLIYFQGNSAPDKSGLPSDRFSAERTGGSVSTLTIQRTQQEDSAVYLCASSSRVLGETQYFGPGTRLLVL.

The chain uses TRBV18 and TRBJ2-7, with a weak D call TRBD2 (5 bases). CDR3 size: 16 residues. CDR1 is KGHSH, CDR2 LQKENI, per germline. V was shortened by 1 base and J by 2 bases, with 15 bases between the two germline ends. CDR3 coding DNA: TGTGCCAGCTCACCACTCCCCAATGTCGGGGCCTACGAGCAGTACTTC. Translating it yields CASSPLPNVGAYEQYF.

The J gene is TRBJ1-2, the V gene TRBV6-5, with D maybe TRBD1 (5 bases). V was trimmed by 8 bases and J by 3 bases, leaving 19 bases between them. This CDR3 comprises 15 residues. The germline V gene encodes CDR1 MNHEY and CDR2 SVGAGI. CDR3 coding DNA: TGTGCCAGCGGGGGAGGGATATTGGGGTACTATGGCTACACCTTC. It is translated as CASGGGILGYYGYTF.

This clone was detected a few times. The CDR3 region is CASSIGVGGTEAFF. The CDR3 DNA follows: TGTGCCAGTAGTATTGGGGTAGGAGGAACTGAAGCTTTCTTT. V usage is TRBV19 and J usage is TRBJ1-1, with D unclear. Germline CDR1 LNHDA, CDR2 SQIVND (reference sequence). V was pared by 3 bases and J by 5 bases, with 13 bases between. The CDR3 length is 14 residues.

The V and J genes are TRBV6-5 and TRBJ1-1; D is uncertain. The V end was cut by 2 bases, the J end by 10 bases, with 17 bases between. CDR1 and CDR2 from the germline V gene are MNHEY and SVGAGI. This CDR3 spans 14 amino acids. The CDR3 reads CASSYQQKARRAFF. The CDR3 nucleotides are TGTGCCAGCAGTTACCAGCAGAAGGCTCGGAGAGCTTTCTTT.

Notes on this clone: Other DNA sequences in this sample translate to the same CDR3. The genes are TRBV6-5 and TRBJ2-7, with 7 positions matching TRBD2. The J segment lost 1 base and the V segment lost 0 bases, leaving 3 bases of the junction unmatched. Per germline, CDR1 MNHEY and CDR2 SVGAGI. This CDR3 contains 15 residues. The CDR3 sequence is CASSYSAGESYEQYF. CDR3 DNA: TGTGCCAGCAGTTACTCGGCGGGAGAGTCCTACGAGCAGTACTTC.

The rearrangement joins TRBV6-1 to TRBJ2-5; 7 bases match TRBD1. After removal of 3 bases from V and 2 bases from J, the junction contained 6 bases not matched to a gene. This CDR3 has 15 residues. In germline, CDR1 is MNHNS, CDR2 SASEGT. The CDR3 DNA is TGTGCCAGCAGTGACAGGGGACAGCCACAAGAGACCCAGTACTTC. It codes for CASSDRGQPQETQYF.

This sequence joins TRBV28 and TRBJ2-7; a weak D match, TRBD2 (6 bases). The germline V gene has CDR1 MDHEN and CDR2 SYDVKM. The V end lost 6 bases, the J end lost 0 bases, and 18 bases lay between the germline ends. The length of the CDR3 is 16 residues. The CDR3 spells CASRGGGSGFSYEQYF. CDR3 sequence (DNA): TGTGCCAGCAGGGGGGGTGGTAGCGGATTCTCCTACGAGCAGTACTTC.

The chain uses TRBV30 and TRBJ1-2; D not resolved. This CDR3 contains 13 residues. V shed 2 bases and J shed 4 bases, with 11 bases lying between them. The V gene's germline CDR1 is GTSNPN and CDR2 SVGIG (reference sequence). The CDR3 DNA is TGTGCCTGGAGTAGGTGGGCTGGCTATGGCTACACCTTC. Translating gives CAWSRWAGYGYTF.

This clone was recorded a few times. V usage is TRBV27 and J usage is TRBJ1-1, with D perhaps matching TRBD1 (5 bases). There are 11 residues in the CDR3. Trimming removed 6 bases from V and 7 bases from J, with 9 bases in between. Germline V lookup: CDR1 MNHEY, CDR2 SMNVEV (reference sequence). The CDR3 protein is CASRGGVEAFF. The CDR3 nucleotides are TGTGCCAGCAGGGGAGGGGTTGAAGCTTTCTTT.

This sequence joins TRBV5-4 and TRBJ2-2; D perhaps matches TRBD1 (7 bases). V lost 4 bases and J lost 5, with 15 bases in between. The CDR3 length is 15 residues. Germline lookup yields CDR1 SGHNT and CDR2 YYREEE (reference sequence). The CDR3 nucleotides are TGTGCCAGCAGCCTAGACAGGGAGGTTACCGGGGAGCTGTTTTTT. Encoded protein: CASSLDREVTGELFF.

This clone was counted a few times. Other DNA variants within this sample encode the same CDR3. The chain links TRBV5-1 to TRBJ2-7, with a possible D match to TRBD1 (5 bases). The germline V gene has CDR1 SGHRS and CDR2 YFSETQ. With 4 bases removed from V and 3 bases from J, the gap between germline ends came to 8 bases. This CDR3 is 12 amino acids long. The CDR3 loop reads CASSSDSYEQYF. The CDR3 DNA is TGCGCCAGCAGCAGTGACAGCTACGAGCAGTACTTC.